Sequencing of this TCR beta chain was carried out in a study of T cell clonotyping in hematopoietic cell transplantation. Study-level information: Samples: about 28 days before transplant, then days 30, 100 and 180 after.

As for this clone: What it recognizes is unknown.

Study-wide findings and caveats: Few recipient clonotypes overlapped donors; over 97% were de novo at given depth.

Method: immunoSEQ multiplex PCR; TCRdb's copy keeps in-frame clones and lacks some. Among 2,500 to 4,000 clones listed, about 90% were seen once. The CDR3 consists of 15 residues. Losses at the gene ends were 3 bases for V and 4 bases for J; bases not matched to a gene: 6. Germline V gene data show CDR1 as LNHDA and CDR2 as SQIVND (reference sequence). The chain combines TRBV19 with TRBJ1-2; 9 nucleotides agree with TRBD1. The clonotype originates from a male patient between 55 and 70 years old who had an allogeneic stem cell transplant from a related donor, so the T cells may come from the graft donor. Some clones in this sample may be carry-over from other donors' samples. Sequenced material: PBMCs, taken at the time of graft-versus-host disease after allogeneic stem cell transplant. This CDR3 is CASSISQQGAYGYTF. The CDR3 DNA reads TGTGCCAGTAGTATCTCTCAACAGGGGGCCTATGGCTACACCTTC.